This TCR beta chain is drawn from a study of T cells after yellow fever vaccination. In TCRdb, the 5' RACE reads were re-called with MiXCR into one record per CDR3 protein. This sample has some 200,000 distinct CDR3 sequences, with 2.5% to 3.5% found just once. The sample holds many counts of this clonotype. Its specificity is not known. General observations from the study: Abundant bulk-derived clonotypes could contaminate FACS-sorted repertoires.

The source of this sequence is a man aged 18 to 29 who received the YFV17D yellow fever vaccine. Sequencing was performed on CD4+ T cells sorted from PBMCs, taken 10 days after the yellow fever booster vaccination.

CDR3 region: CAISEPRTSGGGETQYF. The CDR3 DNA is TGTGCCATCAGTGAGCCACGGACTAGCGGGGGTGGGGAGACCCAGTACTTC. The genes are TRBV10-3 and TRBJ2-5; 13 bases map to TRBD2. The V gene end was trimmed by 2 bases and the J gene end by 5 bases; junction bases not matched to a gene: 8. The CDR3 runs to 17 residues. Per the germline V gene, CDR1 is ENHRY and CDR2 is SYGVKD.